These 7 T cell receptor beta chains were all obtained from the same sample, sequenced in a study of T cell responses to AZD1222 COVID-19 vaccine. Clones were sequenced by immunoSEQ multiplex PCR, and TCRdb holds only the in-frame ones, with some missing. The sample carries 150,000 to 200,000 clones, around 94% recorded once. The sample in question was peripheral blood, obtained on day 0 of AZD1222 vaccination. Receptor source: an adult in good health.

The CDR3: CASSAGQGLGGYTF. The CDR3 region has the DNA TGTGCCAGCAGCGCGGGACAGGGCCTCGGTGGCTACACCTTC. The rearrangement uses TRBV11-1 and TRBJ1-2, with TRBD1 matching 9 bases. The CDR3 totals 14 residues. With 5 bases clipped from V and 7 bases from J, the junction kept 8 bases outside the gene matches. Germline CDR1 reads SGHAT; CDR2 reads FQDESV (reference sequence).

The J gene is TRBJ1-4, the V gene TRBV5-5; D unclear. V lost 2 bases, J lost 8 bases, and 22 bases lay in between. This CDR3 has 17 residues. Germline CDR1 is SGHKS and CDR2 is YYEKEE (reference sequence). CDR3 protein: CASSFRVVGTAGEKLFF. The CDR3 DNA is TGTGCCAGCAGCTTCCGGGTCGTGGGCACGGCGGGAGAAAAACTGTTTTTT.

This rearrangement joins TRBV10-1 to TRBJ2-7, with 8 nucleotides matching TRBD2. CDR3 length equals 13 residues. J gave up 6 bases and V 3 bases, and 4 bases lay outside the gene matches. Per the germline V gene, CDR1 is WNHNN and CDR2 is SYGVQD (reference sequence). CDR3 protein: CASSESGGIEQYF. The CDR3 DNA is TGCGCCAGCAGTGAAAGCGGGGGTATCGAGCAGTACTTC.

This clone was recorded only once. The V gene is TRBV10-3, the J gene TRBJ1-3, with a tentative D call TRBD1 (6 bases). The V end lost 9 bases, the J end lost 0 bases, and 12 bases lay between the germline ends. The CDR3 is 14 residues long. Germline lookup yields CDR1 ENHRY and CDR2 SYGVKD. The CDR3 loop is CAIETGNSGNTIYF. In DNA, the CDR3 is TGTGCCATAGAGACAGGAAACTCTGGAAACACCATATATTTT.

Here the CDR3 reads CASSLDGNTEAFF. The CDR3 region has the DNA TGTGCCAGCAGTTTAGACGGGAACACTGAAGCTTTCTTT. The J gene is TRBJ1-1, the V gene TRBV2, with D unclear. Germline assignment: CDR1 SNHLY and CDR2 FYNNEI. This CDR3 contains 13 residues. The V and J ends lost 5 bases and 1 base respectively, with 8 bases between them. The variable domain in full, completed from reference TRBV2 and TRBJ1-1, reads EPEVTQTPSHQVTQMGQEVILRCVPISNHLYFYWYRQILGQKVEFLVSFYNNEISEKSEIFDDQFSVERPDGSNFTLKIRSTKLEDSAMYFCASSLDGNTEAFFGQGTRLTVV.

The rearrangement links TRBV2 to TRBJ2-1; D might be TRBD1 (5 bases). V was pared by 4 bases and J by 4 bases, with 20 bases between. Germline V gene data show CDR1 as SNHLY and CDR2 as FYNNEI. The CDR3 has 17 residues. The CDR3 reads CASSATLTRVSYNEQFF. Written as DNA, the CDR3 is TGTGCCAGCAGTGCCACCCTGACCAGGGTATCGTACAATGAGCAGTTCTTC.

The chain uses TRBV5-1 and TRBJ1-5, with D possibly being TRBD1 (5 bases). The CDR3 has 14 amino acids. V was trimmed by 4 bases and J by 5 bases, leaving 13 bases between them. Germline V gene lookup returns CDR1 SGHRS and CDR2 YFSETQ. The CDR3 coding sequence is TGCGCCAGCAGCCCGGGGGGGTTGGATCAGCCCCAGCATTTT. Translated: CASSPGGLDQPQHF.